A single T cell receptor beta chain is shown here with its context. Germline V lookup: CDR1 SQVTM, CDR2 ANQGSEA. The CDR3 runs 13 residues. Trimming left V 5 bases short and J 7 bases short, with 15 bases between. The data were obtained in a study of T cell responses to AZD1222 COVID-19 vaccine. Data came from immunoSEQ multiplex PCR; TCRdb stores just in-frame clones and leaves some out. The sample holds fewer than 120,000 clones, about 94% seen once. Sample: peripheral blood, taken 28 days after the second AZD1222 dose. The sequence was obtained from an adult who received the AZD1222 COVID-19 vaccine. V gene TRBV29-1 combines with J gene TRBJ2-1; tentative D call: TRBD2 (5 bases). This chain's CDR3 is CSVFSAPGNEQFF. DNA of the CDR3: TGCAGCGTTTTTAGCGCCCCTGGGAATGAGCAGTTCTTC.